This T cell receptor beta chain was recorded in a study of regulatory T cells in long-lasting Graves disease. Study-wide points: Lower TCR diversity was seen in persistent Graves' patients than in newly diagnosed ones. Among samples with persistent disease, TRBV28, TRBJ1-2 and TRBJ2-5 were favored.

Germline V gene data show CDR1 as PRHDT and CDR2 as FYEKMQ (reference sequence). V lost 4 bases, J lost 4 bases, and 16 bases stayed unmatched. This CDR3 is built from 20 residues. Time point defined: persistent/refractory GD, antithyroid drugs over 5 years with positive TRAb. TCR sequences were obtained from RNA taken from PBMCs. EDTA tubes received roughly 8.6 milliliters of drawn peripheral blood. In building TCR beta libraries, iRepertoire HTBI primers were used together with Arm-PCR of CDR3 regions. TCRdb reprocessed the multiplex PCR reads with MiXCR, giving one entry per CDR3 protein. Of 400,000 to 500,000 distinct CDR3 sequences in the sample, roughly 21% were seen once. This clonotype was seen a handful of times. The antigen remains unidentified.

This receptor was identified in a female donor with Graves disease. The chain is built from TRBV13 and TRBJ2-2; 12 bases agree with TRBD2. Here the sequenced sample was peripheral blood mononuclear cells (PBMCs), taken when the disease was refractory, from a patient treated with antithyroid drugs. The CDR3 spells CASSSPSQSAGLAGTGELFF. In DNA, the CDR3 is TGTGCCAGCAGCTCACCATCCCAATCTGCGGGACTAGCGGGCACCGGGGAGCTGTTTTTT.